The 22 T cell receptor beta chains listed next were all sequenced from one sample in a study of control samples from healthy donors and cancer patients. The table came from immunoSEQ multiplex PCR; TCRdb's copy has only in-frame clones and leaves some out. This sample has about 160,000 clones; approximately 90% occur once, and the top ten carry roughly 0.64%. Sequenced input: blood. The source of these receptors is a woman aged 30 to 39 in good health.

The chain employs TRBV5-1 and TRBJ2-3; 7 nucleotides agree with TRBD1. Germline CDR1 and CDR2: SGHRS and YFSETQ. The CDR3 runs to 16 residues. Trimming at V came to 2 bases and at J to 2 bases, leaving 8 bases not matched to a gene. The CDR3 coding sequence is TGCGCCAGCAGCTTCCGGACAGGATCCCCCACAGATACGCAGTATTTT. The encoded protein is CASSFRTGSPTDTQYF.

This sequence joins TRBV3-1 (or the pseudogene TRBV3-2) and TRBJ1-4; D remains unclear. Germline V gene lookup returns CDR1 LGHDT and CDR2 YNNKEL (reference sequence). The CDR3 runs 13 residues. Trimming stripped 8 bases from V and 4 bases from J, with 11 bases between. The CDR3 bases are TGTGCCAGCCCGCCCCCCCTTAATGAAAAACTGTTTTTT. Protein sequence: CASPPPLNEKLFF.

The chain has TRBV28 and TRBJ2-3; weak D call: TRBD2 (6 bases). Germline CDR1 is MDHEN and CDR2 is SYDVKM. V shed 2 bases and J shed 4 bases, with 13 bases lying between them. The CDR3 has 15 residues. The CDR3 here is CASSLMGLGADTQYF. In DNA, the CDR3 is TGTGCCAGCAGTTTAATGGGACTGGGGGCAGATACGCAGTATTTT.

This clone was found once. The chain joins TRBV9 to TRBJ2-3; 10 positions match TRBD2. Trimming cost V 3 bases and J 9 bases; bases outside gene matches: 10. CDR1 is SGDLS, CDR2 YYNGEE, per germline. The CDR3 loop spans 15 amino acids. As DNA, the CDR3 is TGTGCCAGCAGCGATAGGACTAGCGGTCTTATCACGCAGTATTTT. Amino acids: CASSDRTSGLITQYF.

The CDR3, as DNA: TGCGCCAGCAGCGGTGAGAATACGCAGTATTTT. Its protein is CASSGENTQYF. This chain joins TRBV5-1 and TRBJ2-3; D unresolved. V was pared by 4 bases and J by 7 bases, with 7 bases between. The CDR3 has 11 residues. The germline CDR1 and CDR2 sequences are SGHRS and YFSETQ.

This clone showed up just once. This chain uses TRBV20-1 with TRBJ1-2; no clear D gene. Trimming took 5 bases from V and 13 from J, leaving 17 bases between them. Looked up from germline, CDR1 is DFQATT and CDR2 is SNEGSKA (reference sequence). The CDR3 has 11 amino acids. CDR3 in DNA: TGCAGTGCTCGGACGGACCCGGGGTGCACCTTC. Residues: CSARTDPGCTF.

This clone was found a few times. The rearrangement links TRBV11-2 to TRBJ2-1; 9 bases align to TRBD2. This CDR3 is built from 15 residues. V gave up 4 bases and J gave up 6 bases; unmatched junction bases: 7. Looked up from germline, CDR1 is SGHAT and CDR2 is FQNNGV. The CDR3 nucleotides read TGTGCCAGCAGCTCACTAGCGGGTGCTATCAATGAGCAGTTCTTC. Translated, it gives CASSSLAGAINEQFF.

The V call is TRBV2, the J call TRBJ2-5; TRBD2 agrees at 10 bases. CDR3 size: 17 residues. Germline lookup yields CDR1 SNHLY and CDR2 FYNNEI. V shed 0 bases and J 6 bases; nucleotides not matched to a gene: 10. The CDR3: CASSEARASGSEKTQYF. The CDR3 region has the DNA TGTGCCAGCAGTGAAGCCCGGGCTAGCGGGAGTGAAAAGACCCAGTACTTC.

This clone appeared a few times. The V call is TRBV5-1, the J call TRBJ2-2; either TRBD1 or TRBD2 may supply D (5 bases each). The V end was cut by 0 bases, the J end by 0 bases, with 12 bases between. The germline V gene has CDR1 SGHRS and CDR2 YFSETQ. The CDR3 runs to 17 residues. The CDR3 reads CASSLARGAANTGELFF. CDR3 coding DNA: TGCGCCAGCAGCTTGGCTAGGGGAGCCGCGAACACCGGGGAGCTGTTTTTT.

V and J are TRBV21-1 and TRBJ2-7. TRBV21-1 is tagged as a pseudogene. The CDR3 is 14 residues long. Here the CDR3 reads CASSKAKGTYEQYF. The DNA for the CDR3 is TGTGCCAGCAGCAAAGCCAAGGGAACCTACGAGCAGTACTTC.

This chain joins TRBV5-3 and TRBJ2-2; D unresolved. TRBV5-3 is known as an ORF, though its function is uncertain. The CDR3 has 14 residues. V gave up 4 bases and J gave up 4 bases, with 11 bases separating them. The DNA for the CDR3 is TGTGCCAGAAGCCGACCTGAGACCACCGGGGAGCTGTTTTTT. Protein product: CARSRPETTGELFF.

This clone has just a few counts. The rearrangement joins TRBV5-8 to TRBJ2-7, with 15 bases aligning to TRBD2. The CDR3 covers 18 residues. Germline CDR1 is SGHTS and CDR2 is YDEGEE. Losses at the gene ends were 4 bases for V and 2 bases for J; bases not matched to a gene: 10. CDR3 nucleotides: TGTGCCAGCAGCCTAGGACTAGCGGGAGGGCCCCCCGCCTACGAGCAGTACTTC. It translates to CASSLGLAGGPPAYEQYF.

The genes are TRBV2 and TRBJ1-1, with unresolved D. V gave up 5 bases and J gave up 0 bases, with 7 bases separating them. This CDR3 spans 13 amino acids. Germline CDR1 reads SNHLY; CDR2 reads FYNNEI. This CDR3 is CASSPKMNTEAFF. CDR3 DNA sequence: TGTGCCAGCAGTCCCAAAATGAACACTGAAGCTTTCTTT.

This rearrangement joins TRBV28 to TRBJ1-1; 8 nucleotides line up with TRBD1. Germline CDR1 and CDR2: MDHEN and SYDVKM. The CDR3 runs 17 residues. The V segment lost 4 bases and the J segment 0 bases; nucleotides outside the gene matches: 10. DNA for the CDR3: TGTGCCAGCAGTTCTCGCTGGGACAGGTCGATGAACACTGAAGCTTTCTTT. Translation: CASSSRWDRSMNTEAFF. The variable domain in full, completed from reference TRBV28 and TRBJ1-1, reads DVKVTQSSRYLVKRTGEKVFLECVQDMDHENMFWYRQDPGLGLRLIYFSYDVKMKEKGDIPEGYSVSREKKERFSLILESASTNQTSMYLCASSSRWDRSMNTEAFFGQGTRLTVV.

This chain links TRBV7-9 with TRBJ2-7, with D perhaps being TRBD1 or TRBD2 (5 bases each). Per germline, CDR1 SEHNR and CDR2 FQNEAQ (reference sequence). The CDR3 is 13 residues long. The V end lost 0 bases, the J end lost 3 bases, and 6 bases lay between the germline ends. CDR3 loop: CASSLAGDYEQYF. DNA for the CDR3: TGTGCCAGCAGCTTAGCGGGGGACTACGAGCAGTACTTC.

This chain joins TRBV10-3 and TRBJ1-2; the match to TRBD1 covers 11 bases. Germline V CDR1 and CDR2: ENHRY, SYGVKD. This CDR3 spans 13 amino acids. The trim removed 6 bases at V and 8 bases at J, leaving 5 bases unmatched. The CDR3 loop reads CAISGGQGEGYTF. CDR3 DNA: TGTGCCATCAGCGGGGGACAGGGGGAAGGCTACACCTTC.

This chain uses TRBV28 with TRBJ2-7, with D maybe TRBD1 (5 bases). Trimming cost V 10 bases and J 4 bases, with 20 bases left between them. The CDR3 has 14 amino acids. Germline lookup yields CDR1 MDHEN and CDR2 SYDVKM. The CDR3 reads CATKGRAGFYEQYF. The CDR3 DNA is TGTGCCACCAAAGGCAGGGCAGGTTTTTACGAGCAGTACTTC.

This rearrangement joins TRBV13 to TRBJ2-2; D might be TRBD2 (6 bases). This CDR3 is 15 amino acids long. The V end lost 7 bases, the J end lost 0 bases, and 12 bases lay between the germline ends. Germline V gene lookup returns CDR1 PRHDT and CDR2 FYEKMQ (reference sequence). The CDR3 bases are TGTGCCAGCACCCCGGGACTTACGAACACCGGGGAGCTGTTTTTT. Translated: CASTPGLTNTGELFF.

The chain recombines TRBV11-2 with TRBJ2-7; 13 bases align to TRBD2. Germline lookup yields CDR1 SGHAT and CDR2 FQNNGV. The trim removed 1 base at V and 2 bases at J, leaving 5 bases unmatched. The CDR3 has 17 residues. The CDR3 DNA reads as TGTGCCAGCAGCTTAGGTGGGACTAGCGGGAACACCTACGAGCAGTACTTC. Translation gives CASSLGGTSGNTYEQYF.

CDR3 sequence reads: CAWSRRANSPLHF. CDR3 coding DNA: TGTGCCTGGAGTAGGAGAGCTAATTCACCCCTCCACTTT. The chain couples TRBV30 to TRBJ1-6; D gene unclear. There are 13 residues in the CDR3. In germline, CDR1 is GTSNPN, CDR2 SVGIG (reference sequence). Trimming removed 2 bases at V and 6 bases at J, with 8 bases between.

The CDR3 nucleotides are TGTGCCAGCACAAAAGACAGTTCTGGGGCCAACGTCCTGACTTTC. Its protein is CASTKDSSGANVLTF. The chain links TRBV7-6 to TRBJ2-6, with D possibly being TRBD1 (5 bases). Trimming stripped 7 bases from V and 1 base from J, with 11 bases between. There are 15 residues in the CDR3. Germline V lookup: CDR1 SGHVS, CDR2 FNYEAQ. The entire variable domain, with the rest obtained from reference TRBV7-6 and TRBJ2-6, is as follows: GAGVSQSPRYKVTKRGQDVALRCDPISGHVSLYWYRQALGQGPEFLTYFNYEAQQDKSGLPNDRFSAERPEGSISTLTIQRTEQRDSAMYRCASTKDSSGANVLTFGAGSRLTVL.

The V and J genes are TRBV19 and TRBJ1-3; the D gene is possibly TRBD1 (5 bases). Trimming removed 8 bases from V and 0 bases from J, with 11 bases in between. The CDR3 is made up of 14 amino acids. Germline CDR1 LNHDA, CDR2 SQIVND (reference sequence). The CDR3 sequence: CASARESSGNTIYF. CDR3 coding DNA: TGTGCCAGTGCCAGGGAGAGCTCTGGAAACACCATATATTTT. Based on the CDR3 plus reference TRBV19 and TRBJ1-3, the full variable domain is DGGITQSPKYLFRKEGQNVTLSCEQNLNHDAMYWYRQDPGQGLRLIYYSQIVNDFQKGDIAEGYSVSREKKESFPLTVTSAQKNPTAFYLCASARESSGNTIYFGEGSWLTVV.